The clone carrying this T cell receptor (beta chain) was observed at least ten times. Its antigen is still unknown. Germline V gives CDR1 SEHNR, CDR2 FQNEAQ (reference sequence). CDR3 length equals 15 residues. V shed 3 bases, J shed 4 bases, and the junction held 6 bases outside the gene matches. cDNA libraries for TCR alpha and TCR beta, carrying sample barcodes and UMIs, came from 5'RACE with constant-segment primers. TCRdb reanalysed the 5' RACE reads using MiXCR and keeps one entry per CDR3 protein. The sample records about 14,000 distinct CDR3 sequences, approximately 19% being singletons. The record originates from a study of T-cell memory formation after mild COVID-19. Study overall: Largely donor-specific TCR clusters were found. Study-wide results and limits: Among CD4+ contracting clones, most were CM and EM, and CD8+ ones EMRA. A second wave expanding day 15 to 37 was CD4+-biased; contracting clones were balanced.

What was sequenced was PBMCs or a T cell subset sorted from them (not recorded which). The chain carries TRBV7-9 and TRBJ2-1, with 7 positions matching TRBD1. The sequence was collected from an adult woman who had mild COVID-19 (a few samples of this study predate the infection). Cell type and time point are not known. Here the CDR3 reads CASSFSGTAYNEQFF. DNA of the CDR3: TGTGCCAGCAGCTTTTCCGGGACAGCTTACAATGAGCAGTTCTTC.